The 19 T cell receptor beta chains below were found in one sample sequenced in a study of control samples from healthy donors and cancer patients. The assay was immunoSEQ multiplex PCR, and TCRdb's table has in-frame clones only and misses some. There are 150,000 to 200,000 clones in the sample; about 90% occur only once, and about 12% lies in the top ten. The source material was blood. These receptors all stem from a man aged 25 to 40 in good health.

The V and J genes are TRBV3-1 (or the pseudogene TRBV3-2) and TRBJ2-2; 9 nucleotides align to TRBD1. This CDR3 is 15 amino acids long. The J segment lost 6 bases and the V segment lost 4 bases, leaving 6 bases of the junction unmatched. Germline V gives CDR1 LGHDT, CDR2 YNNKEL (reference sequence). CDR3 sequence: CASSRGQGKSGELFF. CDR3 in DNA: TGTGCCAGCAGCCGCGGACAGGGGAAATCCGGGGAGCTGTTTTTT.

The chain combines TRBV11-2 with TRBJ2-6; no clear D gene. The CDR3 is 18 residues long. Trimming removed 5 bases from V and 1 base from J, with 18 bases in between. Germline CDR1 is SGHAT and CDR2 is FQNNGV. The CDR3 here is CASSRGRSHVSGANVLTF. The CDR3 DNA reads as TGTGCCAGCAGCCGAGGACGGAGTCATGTATCTGGGGCCAACGTCCTGACTTTC.

This clone was seen a single time. The chain joins TRBV20-1 to TRBJ1-5; D gene unclear. The CDR3 length is 13 residues. V lost 3 bases and J lost 4, with 10 bases in between. CDR1 DFQATT and CDR2 SNEGSKA come from the germline V gene (reference sequence). The CDR3 DNA is TGCAGTGCTAGTGATGAAGGGAATCAGCCCCAGCATTTT. Protein product: CSASDEGNQPQHF.

V usage is TRBV5-1 and J usage is TRBJ2-7; tentative D call: TRBD2 (7 bases). From germline, CDR1 is SGHRS and CDR2 YFSETQ. The CDR3 sequence is 15 residues long. V was pared by 0 bases and J by 3 bases, with 13 bases between. The CDR3 coding sequence is TGCGCCAGCAGCTTGGTGGGAGGGGGAGGCTACGAGCAGTACTTC. Amino acids: CASSLVGGGGYEQYF.

The genes are TRBV7-3 and TRBJ2-1, with D maybe TRBD1 (5 bases). Trimming cost V 5 bases and J 5 bases, with 16 bases left between them. Germline CDR1 is SGHTA and CDR2 is FQGTGA. This CDR3 has 15 amino acids. CDR3 DNA sequence: TGTGCCAGCAGCCCCCGGACAAACACCCACAATGAGCAGTTCTTC. As protein: CASSPRTNTHNEQFF.

This clone was found once. The rearrangement joins TRBV27 to TRBJ1-5; unclear D gene. There are 15 residues in the CDR3. The germline V gene has CDR1 MNHEY and CDR2 SMNVEV (reference sequence). V lost 9 bases and J lost 3, with 18 bases in between. The DNA of the CDR3 is TGTGCCAGTTCAAAGGAGGGCCTTTACAATCAGCCCCAGCATTTT. Protein sequence: CASSKEGLYNQPQHF.

As DNA, the CDR3 is TGTGCCACCTTGGGATTTGGCAATCAGCCCCAGCATTTT. It specifies CATLGFGNQPQHF. This rearrangement joins TRBV6-5 to TRBJ1-5; unclear D gene. CDR3 length: 13 amino acids. Germline V gene lookup returns CDR1 MNHEY and CDR2 SVGAGI. Between the trimmed V and J ends, which lost 10 bases and 2 bases, there was a span of 12 bases.

The chain couples TRBV6-2 or TRBV6-3 to TRBJ1-1; D remains ambiguous. Deletions cut 5 bases from V and 2 bases from J, with 12 bases between. CDR1 MNHEY and CDR2 SVGEGT come from the germline V gene. The CDR3 covers 14 residues. This chain's CDR3 is CASSPPFGNTEAFF. The CDR3 nucleotides are TGTGCCAGCAGTCCCCCGTTTGGAAACACTGAAGCTTTCTTT.

The chain links TRBV7-9 to TRBJ1-2; D remains unclear. Trimming cost V 4 bases and J 8 bases, with 8 bases left between them. CDR3 length equals 11 residues. Germline V gives CDR1 SEHNR, CDR2 FQNEAQ (reference sequence). This CDR3 reads CASSSFLGYTF. The CDR3 bases are TGTGCCAGCAGCTCCTTCCTGGGCTACACCTTC.

DNA for the CDR3: TGTGCCACCAGCAGAGACCCAGGGGCTGGGTACGAGCAGTACTTC. Encoded protein: CATSRDPGAGYEQYF. This chain uses TRBV15 with TRBJ2-7, with a tentative D call TRBD1 (6 bases). The V and J ends lost 0 bases and 4 bases respectively, with 13 bases between them. The germline V gene encodes CDR1 LNHNV and CDR2 YYDKDF (reference sequence). The CDR3 is made up of 15 amino acids.

This clone was observed a single time. This chain connects TRBV6-1 to TRBJ2-1; D ambiguous. This CDR3 contains 17 residues. The germline V and J ends were trimmed by 1 base and 4 bases, with 17 bases remaining between them. Germline V gene data show CDR1 as MNHNS and CDR2 as SASEGT. The CDR3 DNA reads TGTGCCAGCAGTGAAGGGTCCTACTACCCCTCTTACAATGAGCAGTTCTTC. Its translation is CASSEGSYYPSYNEQFF.

This chain connects TRBV4-2 to TRBJ1-1; no firm D call. The CDR3 sequence is 15 residues long. The V gene lost 0 bases and the J gene lost 1 base, with 9 bases spanning the gap. The germline CDR1 and CDR2 sequences are LGHNA and YNFKEQ. The CDR3 here is CASSQEAGKNTEAFF. CDR3 DNA: TGTGCCAGCAGCCAAGAGGCCGGGAAGAACACTGAAGCTTTCTTT.

The chain has TRBV15 and TRBJ2-5; D perhaps matches TRBD1 (6 bases). The CDR3 has 13 residues. V lost 1 base to trimming and J lost 4 bases, with 7 bases between them. Per the germline V gene, CDR1 is LNHNV and CDR2 is YYDKDF (reference sequence). The CDR3 nucleotides are TGTGCCACCAGCAGAGCGACAGGAGAGACCCAGTACTTC. This codes for CATSRATGETQYF. The variable domain in full, completed from reference TRBV15 and TRBJ2-5, reads DAMVIQNPRYQVTQFGKPVTLSCSQTLNHNVMYWYQQKSSQAPKLLFHYYDKDFNNEADTPDNFQSRRPNTSFCFLDIRSPGLGDTAMYLCATSRATGETQYFGPGTRLLVL.

V gene TRBV10-2 combines with J gene TRBJ2-2, with 9 bases lining up with TRBD1. From germline, CDR1 is WSHSY and CDR2 SAAADI. Losses at the gene ends were 2 bases for V and 2 bases for J; bases not matched to a gene: 6. This CDR3 spans 17 amino acids. CDR3 DNA: TGCGCCAGCAGTGAGGAAGGACAGGGGCCCAACACCGGGGAGCTGTTTTTT. It is translated as CASSEEGQGPNTGELFF.

CDR3 in DNA: TGTGCCAGCAGCTGGGCGAGAGGCTATGGCTACACCTTC. It codes for CASSWARGYGYTF. V gene TRBV11-2 combines with J gene TRBJ1-2; no clear D. CDR3 length: 13 amino acids. V was cut by 4 bases and J by 4 bases, with 10 bases left in between. Germline V lookup: CDR1 SGHAT, CDR2 FQNNGV. Filled out from reference TRBV11-2 and TRBJ1-2, the complete variable domain reads EAGVAQSPRYKIIEKRQSVAFWCNPISGHATLYWYQQILGQGPKLLIQFQNNGVVDDSQLPKDRFSAERLKGVDSTLKIQPAKLEDSAVYLCASSWARGYGYTFGSGTRLTVV.

This rearrangement joins TRBV5-4 to TRBJ2-5; D gene uncertain. Germline V gene data show CDR1 as SGHNT and CDR2 as YYREEE (reference sequence). With 0 bases removed from V and 5 bases from J, the gap between germline ends came to 11 bases. CDR3 length: 14 amino acids. The CDR3 DNA reads TGTGCCAGCAGCTTGGAGGAGCTCCAGGAGACCCAGTACTTC. This gives the protein CASSLEELQETQYF.

This clone was detected only once. The chain uses TRBV11-1 and TRBJ1-1; D gene uncertain. The CDR3 loop spans 14 amino acids. Germline CDR1 reads SGHAT; CDR2 reads FQDESV (reference sequence). V was clipped by 4 bases and J by 2 bases, with 11 bases between them. The CDR3 here is CASSSPVGNTEAFF. CDR3 bases: TGTGCCAGCAGCTCCCCGGTGGGTAACACTGAAGCTTTCTTT.

The V gene is TRBV7-2, the J gene TRBJ2-3; 7 nucleotides align to TRBD2. The length of the CDR3 is 16 residues. Trimming took 0 bases from V and 1 from J; bases not matched to a gene: 4. In germline, CDR1 is SGHTA, CDR2 FQGNSA. The CDR3 is CASSLARGVGTDTQYF. In nucleotides, the CDR3 is TGTGCCAGCAGCTTAGCTCGGGGGGTGGGCACAGATACGCAGTATTTT. Using reference TRBV7-2 and TRBJ2-3 for the parts outside the CDR3, the full variable domain is GAGVSQSPSNKVTEKGKDVELRCDPISGHTALYWYRQSLGQGLEFLIYFQGNSAPDKSGLPSDRFSAERTGGSVSTLTIQRTQQEDSAVYLCASSLARGVGTDTQYFGPGTRLTVL.

On this clone itself: An end of the junction does not agree with germline; a read error may underlie this. The chain employs TRBV10-2 and TRBJ2-3, with TRBD1 matching over 7 bases. Germline V gene data show CDR1 as WSHSY and CDR2 as SAAADI. The CDR3 contains 14 residues. In nucleotides, the CDR3 is TGCGCCCGCAGCCGACAGGGCCCAACAGATACGCAGTATTTT. Residues: CARSRQGPTDTQYF.